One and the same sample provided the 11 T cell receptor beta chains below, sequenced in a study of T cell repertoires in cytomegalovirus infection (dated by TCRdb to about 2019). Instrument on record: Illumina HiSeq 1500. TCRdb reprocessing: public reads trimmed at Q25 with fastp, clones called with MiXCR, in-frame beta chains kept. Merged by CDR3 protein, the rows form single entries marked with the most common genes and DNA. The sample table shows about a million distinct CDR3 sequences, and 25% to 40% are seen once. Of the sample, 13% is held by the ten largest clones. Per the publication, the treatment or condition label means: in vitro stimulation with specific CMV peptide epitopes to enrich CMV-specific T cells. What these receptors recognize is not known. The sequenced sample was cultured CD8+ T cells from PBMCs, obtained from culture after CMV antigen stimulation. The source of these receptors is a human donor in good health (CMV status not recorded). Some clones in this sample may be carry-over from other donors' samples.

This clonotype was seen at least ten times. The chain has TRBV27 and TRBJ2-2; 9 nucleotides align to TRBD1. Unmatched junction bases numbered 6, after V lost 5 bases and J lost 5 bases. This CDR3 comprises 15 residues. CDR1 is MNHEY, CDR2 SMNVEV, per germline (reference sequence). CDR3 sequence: CASSPGQGHTGELFF. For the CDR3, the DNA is TGTGCCAGCAGTCCGGGACAGGGACATACCGGGGAGCTGTTTTTT.

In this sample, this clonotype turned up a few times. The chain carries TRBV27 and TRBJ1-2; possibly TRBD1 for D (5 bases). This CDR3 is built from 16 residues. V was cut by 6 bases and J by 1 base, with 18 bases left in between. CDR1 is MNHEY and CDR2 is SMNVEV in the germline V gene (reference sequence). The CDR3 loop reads CASSSAQGFLNYGYTF. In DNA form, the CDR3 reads TGTGCCAGCAGCTCCGCCCAGGGATTTCTTAACTATGGCTACACCTTC.

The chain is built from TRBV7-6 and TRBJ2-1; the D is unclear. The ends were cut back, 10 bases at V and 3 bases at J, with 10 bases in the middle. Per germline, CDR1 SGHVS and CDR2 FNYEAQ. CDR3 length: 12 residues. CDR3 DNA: TGTGCCATCAGTCAAAACTACAATGAGCAGTTCTTC. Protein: CAISQNYNEQFF. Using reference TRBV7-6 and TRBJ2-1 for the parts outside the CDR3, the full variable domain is GAGVSQSPRYKVTKRGQDVALRCDPISGHVSLYWYRQALGQGPEFLTYFNYEAQQDKSGLPNDRFSAERPEGSISTLTIQRTEQRDSAMYRCAISQNYNEQFFGPGTRLTVL.

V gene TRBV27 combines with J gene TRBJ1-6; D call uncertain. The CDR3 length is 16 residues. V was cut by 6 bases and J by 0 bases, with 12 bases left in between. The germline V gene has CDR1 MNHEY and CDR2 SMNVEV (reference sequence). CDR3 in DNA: TGTGCCAGCAGCGCAGAAAGGGTCTCCTATAATTCACCCCTCCACTTT. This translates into CASSAERVSYNSPLHF.

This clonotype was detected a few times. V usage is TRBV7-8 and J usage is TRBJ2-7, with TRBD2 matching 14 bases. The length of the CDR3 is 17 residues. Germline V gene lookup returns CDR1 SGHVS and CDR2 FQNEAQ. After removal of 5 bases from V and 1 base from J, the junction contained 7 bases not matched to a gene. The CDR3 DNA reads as TGTGCCAGCAGCCCCGGACTAGCGGGGGGCCCTTCCTACGAGCAGTACGTC. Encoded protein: CASSPGLAGGPSYEQYV.

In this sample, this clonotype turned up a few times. CDR3 sequence: CATSDSDSLAKNIQYF. In nucleotides, the CDR3 is TGTGCCACCAGTGATTCCGACAGTTTAGCCAAAAACATTCAGTACTTC. This chain joins TRBV24-1 and TRBJ2-4; possibly TRBD1 for D (5 bases). V lost 2 bases to trimming and J lost 0 bases, with 10 bases between them. Germline lookup yields CDR1 KGHDR and CDR2 SFDVKD. The CDR3 runs 16 residues.

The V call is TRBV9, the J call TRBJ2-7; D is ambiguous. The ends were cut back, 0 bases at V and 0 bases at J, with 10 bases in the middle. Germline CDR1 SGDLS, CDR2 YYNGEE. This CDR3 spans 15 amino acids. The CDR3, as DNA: TGTGCCAGCAGCGTAGAAGGTGGAGCCTCCTACGAGCAGTACTTC. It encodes CASSVEGGASYEQYF. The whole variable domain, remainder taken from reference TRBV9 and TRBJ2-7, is DSGVTQTPKHLITATGQRVTLRCSPRSGDLSVYWYQQSLDQGLQFLIQYYNGEERAKGNILERFSAQQFPDLHSELNLSSLELGDSALYFCASSVEGGASYEQYFGPGTRLTVT.

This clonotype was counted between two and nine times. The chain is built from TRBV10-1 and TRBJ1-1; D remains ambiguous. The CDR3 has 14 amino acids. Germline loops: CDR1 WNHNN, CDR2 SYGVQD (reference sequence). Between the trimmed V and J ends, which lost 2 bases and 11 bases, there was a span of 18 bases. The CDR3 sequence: CASSEPGDIMSAFF. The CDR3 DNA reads TGCGCCAGCAGTGAGCCGGGCGACATAATGAGCGCTTTCTTT.

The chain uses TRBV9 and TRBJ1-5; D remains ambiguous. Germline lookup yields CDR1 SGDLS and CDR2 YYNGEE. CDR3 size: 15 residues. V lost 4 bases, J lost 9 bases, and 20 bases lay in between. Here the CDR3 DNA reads TGTGCCAGCAGCCCTTTCGGCGGGGAATTTGGGCCCCAGCATTTT. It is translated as CASSPFGGEFGPQHF.

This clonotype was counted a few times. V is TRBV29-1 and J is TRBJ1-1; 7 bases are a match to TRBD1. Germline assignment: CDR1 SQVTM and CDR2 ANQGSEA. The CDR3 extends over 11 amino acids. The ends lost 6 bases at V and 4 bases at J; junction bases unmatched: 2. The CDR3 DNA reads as TGCAGCGTCCCAGGGGGCACTGAAGCTTTCTTT. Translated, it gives CSVPGGTEAFF.

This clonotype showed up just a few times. CDR3 sequence: CATSLTGIGQPQHF. The CDR3 DNA follows: TGTGCCACCAGCCTGACAGGGATTGGTCAGCCCCAGCATTTT. This chain uses TRBV15 with TRBJ1-5, with 7 bases that match TRBD1. V lost 5 bases, J lost 6 bases, and 7 bases stayed unmatched. CDR1 and CDR2 (germline): LNHNV, YYDKDF (reference sequence). This CDR3 region has 14 residues.